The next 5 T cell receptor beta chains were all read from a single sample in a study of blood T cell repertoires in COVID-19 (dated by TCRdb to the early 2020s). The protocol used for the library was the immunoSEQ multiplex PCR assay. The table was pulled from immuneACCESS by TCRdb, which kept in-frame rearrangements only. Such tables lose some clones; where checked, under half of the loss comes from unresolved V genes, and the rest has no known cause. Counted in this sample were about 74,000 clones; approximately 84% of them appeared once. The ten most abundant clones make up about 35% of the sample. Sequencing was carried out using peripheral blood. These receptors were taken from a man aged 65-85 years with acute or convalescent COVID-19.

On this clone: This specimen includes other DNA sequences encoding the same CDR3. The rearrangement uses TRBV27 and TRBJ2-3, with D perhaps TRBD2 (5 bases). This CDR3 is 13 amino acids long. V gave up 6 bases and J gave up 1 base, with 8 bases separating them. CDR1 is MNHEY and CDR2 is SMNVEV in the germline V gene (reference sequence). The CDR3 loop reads CASSPGGTDTQYF. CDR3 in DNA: TGTGCCAGCAGCCCCGGGGGCACAGATACGCAGTATTTT.

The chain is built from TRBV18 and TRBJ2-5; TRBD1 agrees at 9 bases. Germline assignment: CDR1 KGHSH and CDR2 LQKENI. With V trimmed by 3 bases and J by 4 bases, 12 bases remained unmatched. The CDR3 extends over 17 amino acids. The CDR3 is CASSPISGTGSGETQYF. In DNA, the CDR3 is TGTGCCAGCTCACCCATCTCCGGGACAGGGTCGGGAGAGACCCAGTACTTC.

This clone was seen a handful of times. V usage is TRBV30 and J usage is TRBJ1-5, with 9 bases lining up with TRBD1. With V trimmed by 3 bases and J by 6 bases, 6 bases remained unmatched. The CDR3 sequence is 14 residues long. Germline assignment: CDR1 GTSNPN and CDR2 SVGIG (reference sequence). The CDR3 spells CAWSIRQGVQPQHF. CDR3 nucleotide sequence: TGTGCCTGGAGCATAAGACAGGGGGTTCAGCCCCAGCATTTT.

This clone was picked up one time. The CDR3 nucleotides read TGTGCCAGCAGCTTGGAGGGGGCTTCGGGCCAAGAGACCCAGTACTTC. Translating gives CASSLEGASGQETQYF. The chain joins TRBV7-3 to TRBJ2-5, with a tentative D call TRBD1 (7 bases). CDR1 and CDR2 from the germline V gene are SGHTA and FQGTGA. V gave up 3 bases and J gave up 1 base, with 15 bases separating them. This CDR3 region has 16 residues.

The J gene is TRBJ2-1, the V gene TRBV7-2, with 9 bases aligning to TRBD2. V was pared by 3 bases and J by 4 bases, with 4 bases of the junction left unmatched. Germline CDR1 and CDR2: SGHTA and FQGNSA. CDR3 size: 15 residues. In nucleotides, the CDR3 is TGTGCCAGCAGCTTTACAGCGGGAGGTTACAATGAGCAGTTCTTC. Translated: CASSFTAGGYNEQFF.